This paragraph reports one TCR beta chain. The data belong to a study of blood T cell repertoires in COVID-19. Study-level background: Specimens from acute and convalescent COVID-19 originated in the United States, Italy and Spain.

TCRdb's table, derived via immunoSEQ multiplex PCR, lists solely in-frame clones and lacks some. The sample shows about 190,000 clones, 89% of them seen only once. CDR1 is MDHEN, CDR2 SYDVKM, per germline. Trimming took 4 bases from V and 2 from J, leaving 8 bases between them. The CDR3 is made up of 14 amino acids. Sequenced sample: peripheral blood. The source is a man between 40 and 49 years old with acute or convalescent COVID-19. V usage is TRBV28 and J usage is TRBJ2-2, with D possibly TRBD2 on 6 matching bases. CDR3 sequence (DNA): TGTGCCAGCAGTTGGGGGACTAACACCGGGGAGCTGTTTTTT. Its translation: CASSWGTNTGELFF.